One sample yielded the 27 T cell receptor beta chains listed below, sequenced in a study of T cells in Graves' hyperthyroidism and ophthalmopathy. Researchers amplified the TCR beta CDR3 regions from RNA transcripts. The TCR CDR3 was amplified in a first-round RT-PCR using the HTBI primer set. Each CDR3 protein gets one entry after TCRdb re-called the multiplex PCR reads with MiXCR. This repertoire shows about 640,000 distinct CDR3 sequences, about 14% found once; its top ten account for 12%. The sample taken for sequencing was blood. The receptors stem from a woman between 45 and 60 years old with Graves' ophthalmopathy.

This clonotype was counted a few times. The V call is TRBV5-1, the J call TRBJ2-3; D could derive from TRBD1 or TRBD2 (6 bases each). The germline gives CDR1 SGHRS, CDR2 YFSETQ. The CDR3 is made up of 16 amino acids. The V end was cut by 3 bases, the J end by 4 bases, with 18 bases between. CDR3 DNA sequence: TGCGCCAGCAGCTCCCAAGGGGGAGGTGGCGCAGATACGCAGTATTTT. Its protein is CASSSQGGGGADTQYF.

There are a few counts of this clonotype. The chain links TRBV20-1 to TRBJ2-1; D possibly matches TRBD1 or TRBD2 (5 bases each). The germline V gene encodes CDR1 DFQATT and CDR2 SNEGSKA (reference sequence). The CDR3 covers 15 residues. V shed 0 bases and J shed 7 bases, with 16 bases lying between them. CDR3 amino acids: CSAREVVPGTNEQFF. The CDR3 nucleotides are TGCAGTGCTAGAGAGGTAGTCCCAGGGACGAATGAGCAGTTCTTC.

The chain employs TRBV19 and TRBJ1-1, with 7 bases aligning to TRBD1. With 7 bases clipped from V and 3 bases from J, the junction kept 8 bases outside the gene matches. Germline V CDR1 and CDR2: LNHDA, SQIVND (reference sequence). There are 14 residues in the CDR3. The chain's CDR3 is CASTDRAVYTEAFF. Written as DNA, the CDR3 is TGTGCCAGTACTGACAGGGCGGTGTACACTGAAGCTTTCTTT.

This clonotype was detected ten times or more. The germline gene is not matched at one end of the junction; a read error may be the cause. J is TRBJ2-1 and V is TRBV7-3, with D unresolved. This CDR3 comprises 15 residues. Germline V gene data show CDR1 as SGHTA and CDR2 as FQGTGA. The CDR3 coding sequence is TGTGCCAGCAGTTTAACCCCGGGTTACTACAATGAGCAGTTCTTC. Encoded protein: CASSLTPGYYNEQFF.

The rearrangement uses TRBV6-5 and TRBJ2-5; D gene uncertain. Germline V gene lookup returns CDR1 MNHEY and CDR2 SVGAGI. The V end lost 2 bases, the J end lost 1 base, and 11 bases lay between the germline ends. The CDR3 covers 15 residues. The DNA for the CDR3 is TGTGCCAGCAGTTACGACGATGCCACCCAAGAGACCCAGTACTTC. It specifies CASSYDDATQETQYF.

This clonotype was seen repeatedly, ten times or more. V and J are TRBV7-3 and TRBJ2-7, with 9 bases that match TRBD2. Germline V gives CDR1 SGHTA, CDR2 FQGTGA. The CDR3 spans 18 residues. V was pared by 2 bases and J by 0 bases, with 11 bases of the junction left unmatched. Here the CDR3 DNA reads TGTGCCAGCAGCTTAGAAGGTAGCGGGAGTGTGAGCTCCTACGAGCAGTACTTC. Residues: CASSLEGSGSVSSYEQYF.

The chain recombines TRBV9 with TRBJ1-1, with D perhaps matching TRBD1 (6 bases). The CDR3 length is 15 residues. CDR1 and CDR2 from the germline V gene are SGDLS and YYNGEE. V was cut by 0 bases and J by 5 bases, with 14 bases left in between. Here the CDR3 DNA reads TGTGCCAGCAGCGTAGCTCTACAGGGAGGAACTGAAGCTTTCTTT. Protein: CASSVALQGGTEAFF.

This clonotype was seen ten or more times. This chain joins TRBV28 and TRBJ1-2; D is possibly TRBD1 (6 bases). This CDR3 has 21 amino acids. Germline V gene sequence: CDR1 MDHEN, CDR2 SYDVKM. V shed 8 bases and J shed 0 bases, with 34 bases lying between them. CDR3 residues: CASVHEPWGNHKTGPNYGYTF. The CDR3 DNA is TGTGCCAGCGTCCACGAACCATGGGGAAACCATAAGACAGGACCTAACTATGGCTACACCTTC.

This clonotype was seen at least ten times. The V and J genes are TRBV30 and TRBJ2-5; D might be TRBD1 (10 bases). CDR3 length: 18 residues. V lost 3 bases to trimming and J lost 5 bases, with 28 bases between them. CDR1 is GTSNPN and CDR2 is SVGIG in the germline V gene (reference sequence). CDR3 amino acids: CAWSGTGDSGTSYETQYF. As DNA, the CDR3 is TGTGCCTGGAGCGGGACAGGGGATTCCGGGACTAGCTACGAGACCCAGTACTTC.

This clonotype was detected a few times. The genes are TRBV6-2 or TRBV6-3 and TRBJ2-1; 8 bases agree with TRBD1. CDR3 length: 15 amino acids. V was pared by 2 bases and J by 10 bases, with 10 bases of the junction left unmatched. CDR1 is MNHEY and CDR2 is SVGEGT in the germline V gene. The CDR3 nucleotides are TGTGCCAGCAGTTACCCACAGGGGGTCCCCCGGGAGCAGTTCTTC. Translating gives CASSYPQGVPREQFF.

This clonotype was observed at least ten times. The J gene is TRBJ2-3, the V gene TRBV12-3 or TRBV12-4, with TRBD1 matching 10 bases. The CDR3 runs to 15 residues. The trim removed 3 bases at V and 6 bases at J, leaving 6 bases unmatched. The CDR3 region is CASSFPTGGDDTQYF. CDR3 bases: TGTGCCAGCAGTTTCCCGACAGGGGGCGATGATACGCAGTATTTT.

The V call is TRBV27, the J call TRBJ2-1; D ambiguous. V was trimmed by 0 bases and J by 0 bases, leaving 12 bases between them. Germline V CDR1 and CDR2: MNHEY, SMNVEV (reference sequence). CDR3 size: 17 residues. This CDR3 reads CASSLSRPTRSYNEQFF. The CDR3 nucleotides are TGTGCCAGCAGTTTATCTCGACCGACACGCTCCTACAATGAGCAGTTCTTC.

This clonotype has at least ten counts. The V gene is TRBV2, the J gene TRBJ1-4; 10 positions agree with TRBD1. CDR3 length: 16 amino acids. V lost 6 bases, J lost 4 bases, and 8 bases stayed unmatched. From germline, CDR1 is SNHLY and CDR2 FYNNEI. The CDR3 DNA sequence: TGTGCCAGCAGACCCGACAGGGGGCATAATAATGAAAAACTGTTTTTT. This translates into CASRPDRGHNNEKLFF.

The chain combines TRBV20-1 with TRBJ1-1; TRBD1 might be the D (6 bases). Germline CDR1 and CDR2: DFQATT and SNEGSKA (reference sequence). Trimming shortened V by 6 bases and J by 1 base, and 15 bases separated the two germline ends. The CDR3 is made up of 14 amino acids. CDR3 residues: CSANSRQENTEAFF. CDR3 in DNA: TGCAGTGCCAACTCAAGACAGGAGAACACTGAAGCTTTCTTT.

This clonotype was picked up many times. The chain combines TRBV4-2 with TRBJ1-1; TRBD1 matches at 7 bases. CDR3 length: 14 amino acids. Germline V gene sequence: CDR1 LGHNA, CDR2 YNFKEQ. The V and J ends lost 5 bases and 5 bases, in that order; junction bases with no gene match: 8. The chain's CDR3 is CASSKATGPTEAFF. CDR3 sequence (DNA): TGTGCCAGCAGCAAGGCGACAGGGCCTACTGAAGCTTTCTTT.

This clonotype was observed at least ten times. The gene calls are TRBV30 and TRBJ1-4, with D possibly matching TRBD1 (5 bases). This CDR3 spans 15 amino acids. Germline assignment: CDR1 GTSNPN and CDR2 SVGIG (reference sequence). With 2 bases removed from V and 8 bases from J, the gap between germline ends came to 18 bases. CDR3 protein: CAWSMGLVLDEKLFF. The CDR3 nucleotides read TGTGCCTGGAGTATGGGACTGGTTTTGGACGAAAAACTGTTTTTT.

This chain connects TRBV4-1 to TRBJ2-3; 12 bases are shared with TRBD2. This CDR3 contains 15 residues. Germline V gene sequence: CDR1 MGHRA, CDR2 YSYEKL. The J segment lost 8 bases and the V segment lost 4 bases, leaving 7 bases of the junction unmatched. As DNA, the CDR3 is TGCGCCAGCAGCCCGACTAGCGGGAGTTATGGTACGCAGTATTTT. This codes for CASSPTSGSYGTQYF.

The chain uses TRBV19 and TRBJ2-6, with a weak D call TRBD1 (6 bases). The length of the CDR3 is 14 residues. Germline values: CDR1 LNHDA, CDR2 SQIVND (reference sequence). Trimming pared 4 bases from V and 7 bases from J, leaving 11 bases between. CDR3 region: CASSTKQGANVLTF. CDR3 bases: TGTGCCAGTAGTACAAAACAGGGAGCCAACGTCCTGACTTTC.

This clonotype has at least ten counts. The CDR3 here is CASSPAGAGGRRNEQFF. In DNA, the CDR3 is TGTGCCAGCAGCCCCGCAGGGGCGGGAGGGCGGAGGAATGAGCAGTTCTTC. The V call is TRBV11-3, the J call TRBJ2-1, with 9 bases fitting TRBD2. The germline V gene encodes CDR1 SGHNT and CDR2 YENEEA. With 5 bases clipped from V and 7 bases from J, the junction kept 15 bases outside the gene matches. The CDR3 extends over 17 amino acids.

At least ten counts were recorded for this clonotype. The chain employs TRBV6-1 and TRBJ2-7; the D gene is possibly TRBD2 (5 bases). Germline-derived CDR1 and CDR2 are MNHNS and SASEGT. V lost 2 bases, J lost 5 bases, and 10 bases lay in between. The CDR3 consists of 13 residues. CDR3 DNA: TGTGCCAGCAGTGAACGGGGTGTGGACGAGCAGTACTTC. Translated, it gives CASSERGVDEQYF.

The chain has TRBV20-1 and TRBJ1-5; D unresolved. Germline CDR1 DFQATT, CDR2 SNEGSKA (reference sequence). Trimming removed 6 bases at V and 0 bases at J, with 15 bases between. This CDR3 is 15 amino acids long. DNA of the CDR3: TGCAGTGCCAAGAACAGAGCCGATAGCAATCAGCCCCAGCATTTT. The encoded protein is CSAKNRADSNQPQHF.

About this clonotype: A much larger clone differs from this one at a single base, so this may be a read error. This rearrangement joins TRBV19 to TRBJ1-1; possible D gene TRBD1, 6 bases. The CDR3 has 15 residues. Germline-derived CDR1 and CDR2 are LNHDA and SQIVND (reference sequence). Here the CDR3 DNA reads TGTGCCAGTACCCACCCCCGGGACAAAAACACTGAAGCTCTCTTT. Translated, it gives CASTHPRDKNTEALF.

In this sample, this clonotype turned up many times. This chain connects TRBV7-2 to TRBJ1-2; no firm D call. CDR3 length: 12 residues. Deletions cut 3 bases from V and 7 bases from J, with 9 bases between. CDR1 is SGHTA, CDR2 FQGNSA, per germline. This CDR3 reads CASSFNDAGYTF. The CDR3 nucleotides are TGTGCCAGCAGCTTCAACGATGCTGGCTACACCTTC. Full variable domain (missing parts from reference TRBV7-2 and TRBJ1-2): GAGVSQSPSNKVTEKGKDVELRCDPISGHTALYWYRQSLGQGLEFLIYFQGNSAPDKSGLPSDRFSAERTGGSVSTLTIQRTQQEDSAVYLCASSFNDAGYTFGSGTRLTVV.

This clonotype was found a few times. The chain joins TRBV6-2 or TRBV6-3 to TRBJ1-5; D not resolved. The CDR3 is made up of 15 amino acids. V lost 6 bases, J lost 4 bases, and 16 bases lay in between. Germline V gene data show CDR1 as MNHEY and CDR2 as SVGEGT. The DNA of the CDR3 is TGTGCCAGCAGCTCAGACACGTACACAAATCAGCCCCAGCATTTT. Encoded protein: CASSSDTYTNQPQHF.

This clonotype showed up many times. DNA for the CDR3: TGCGCCAGCAGATCCCAATTCGGCGAGCAGTACTTC. Translated: CASRSQFGEQYF. The chain couples TRBV5-1 to TRBJ2-7; D call uncertain. This CDR3 is built from 12 residues. Germline lookup yields CDR1 SGHRS and CDR2 YFSETQ. The germline V and J ends were trimmed by 5 bases and 6 bases, with 12 bases remaining between them.

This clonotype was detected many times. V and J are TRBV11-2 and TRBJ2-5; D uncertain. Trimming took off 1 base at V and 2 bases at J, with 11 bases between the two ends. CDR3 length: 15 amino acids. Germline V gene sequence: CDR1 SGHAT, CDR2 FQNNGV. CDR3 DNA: TGTGCCAGCAGCTTAGTCGAGGTCCCTCAAGAGACCCAGTACTTC. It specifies CASSLVEVPQETQYF. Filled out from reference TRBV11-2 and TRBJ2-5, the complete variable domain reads EAGVAQSPRYKIIEKRQSVAFWCNPISGHATLYWYQQILGQGPKLLIQFQNNGVVDDSQLPKDRFSAERLKGVDSTLKIQPAKLEDSAVYLCASSLVEVPQETQYFGPGTRLLVL.

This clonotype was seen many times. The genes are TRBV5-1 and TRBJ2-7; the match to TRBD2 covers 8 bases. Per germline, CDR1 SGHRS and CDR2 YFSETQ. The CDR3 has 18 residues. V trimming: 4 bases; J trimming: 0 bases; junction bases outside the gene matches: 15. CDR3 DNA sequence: TGCGCCAGCAGCCCTACCTCGAGTAGCGGGATTTTCTCCTACGAGCAGTACTTC. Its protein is CASSPTSSSGIFSYEQYF. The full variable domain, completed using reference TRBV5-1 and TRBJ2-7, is KAGVTQTPRYLIKTRGQQVTLSCSPISGHRSVSWYQQTPGQGLQFLFEYFSETQRNKGNFPGRFSGRQFSNSRSEMNVSTLELGDSALYLCASSPTSSSGIFSYEQYFGPGTRLTVT.